This T cell receptor beta chain is drawn from a study of CD8+CD57+ T cells in acquired aplastic anemia (dated by TCRdb to the late 2010s). About the study as a whole: Extracted DNA from sorted CD4+ and CD8+ cells averaged around 3.5 ug, ranging from roughly 0.19 to 27.4 ug. CD8+CD57+ expansion was defined as a frequency above the mean frequency observed in healthy subjects. Study-level results and caveats: Twenty-nine CD8+ CDR3 sequences were shared between patients and controls but appeared highly expressed in patients and within their immunodominant clones. Between patients and healthy controls, no significant difference in CD8+ Simpson's diversity was found (P=0.060).

Profiling of TCR beta VDJ combinations and CDR3 sequences used genomic DNA as the template. An Illumina HiSeq 2000 was used for TCR repertoire sequencing. Per the original workflow: TRBV/TRBJ rearrangement plots, CDR3 size and DJ length profiles, and Simpson's diversity index were used to evaluate the repertoires. The most abundant DNA sequence in the deep sequencing data was defined as the immunodominant clone. CDR3 amino acid sequences were checked for sharing across subjects and were also compared against the VDJdb database and published repertoires. TCRdb handled the public reads itself, with Q25 trimming in fastp and clone calling in MiXCR, and kept productive beta chains. Every distinct CDR3 protein forms one entry, paired with its most common genes and DNA. The V and J calls shown here were made by TCRdb, not taken from the authors' results. Counted in this sample were roughly 260,000 distinct CDR3 sequences; roughly half of them appeared once. Together, the top ten hold 7% to 9.5% of the sample.

Flow cytometry had shown CD8+CD57+ cell expansion in the patients selected for sequencing. Every patient had a diagnosis of severe acquired aplastic anemia based on International Study of Aplastic Anemia and Agranulocytosis and Camitta criteria. No patient had received any therapy when blood was sampled. The study deep-sequenced TCR repertoires of sorted CD4+ and CD8+ blood T cells from severe aplastic anemia patients and healthy subjects. In the USA, patient enrollment took place under clinicaltrials.gov protocols 00001620, 01623167, 00001397, 00071045, 00081523 and 00961064. Ficoll-Paque density gradient centrifugation was used to isolate peripheral blood mononuclear cells. Before DNA extraction, CD4+ and CD8+ T cells were sorted with FACS or magnetic beads. The germline V gene (reference sequence) specifies DFQATT as CDR1 and SNEGSKA as CDR2. The CDR3 sequence holds 11 residues, the cysteine and phenylalanine included. Left in the record is the CDR3 DNA by itself, 33 bases read in frame from the first base.

Of note for this clonotype: Its binding antigen is unknown. The junction differs from germline at one of its ends, possibly a read error.

Sequenced: sorted CD4+, CD8+, or CD8+CD57+ T cells (not recorded which) from PBMCs. The sequence derives from a human donor with aplastic anemia. The chain uses TRBV20-1 and TRBJ2-7; the D call is possibly TRBD1 or TRBD2, each sharing 5 bases. At the DNA level, the sequence is TGTACGTGGGGGAATGCCTACGAGCAGTACTTC. Translated, it gives CTWGNAYEQYF.